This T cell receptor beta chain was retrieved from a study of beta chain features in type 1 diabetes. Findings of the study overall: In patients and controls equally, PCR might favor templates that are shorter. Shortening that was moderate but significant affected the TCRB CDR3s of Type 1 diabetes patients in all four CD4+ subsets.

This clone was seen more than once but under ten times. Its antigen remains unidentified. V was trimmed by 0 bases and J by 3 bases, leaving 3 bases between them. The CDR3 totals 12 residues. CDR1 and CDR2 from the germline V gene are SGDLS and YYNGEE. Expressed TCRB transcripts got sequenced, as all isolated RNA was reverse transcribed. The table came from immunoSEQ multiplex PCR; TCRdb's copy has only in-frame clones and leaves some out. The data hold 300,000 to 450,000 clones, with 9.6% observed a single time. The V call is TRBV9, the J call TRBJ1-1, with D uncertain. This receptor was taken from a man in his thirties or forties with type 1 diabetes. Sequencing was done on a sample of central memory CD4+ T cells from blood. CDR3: CASSVGDTEAFF. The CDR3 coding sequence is TGTGCCAGCAGCGTAGGGGACACTGAAGCTTTCTTT.